The clone carrying this T cell receptor beta chain occurred a few times. Its antigen remains unidentified. This sample was included in a study of T cell repertoires in cytomegalovirus infection. Overall study: Indications of both CMV infection and matching HLA type were provided by public TCR beta signatures.

Study observations and caveats: CMV carriers with the relevant HLA were identified by cumulative public TCR beta family frequency.

TCRdb called the reads again in MiXCR, with one record for every CDR3 protein. Of about 180,000 distinct CDR3 sequences listed, 15% to 20% are singletons. Germline CDR1 and CDR2: SEHNR and FQNEAQ (reference sequence). The V gene lost 5 bases and the J gene lost 4 bases, with 11 bases spanning the gap. CDR3 length equals 13 residues. This TCR was recovered from a human donor in good health (CMV status not recorded). Some clones in this sample may be carry-over from other donors' samples. The specimen sequenced was CD8+ T cells from PBMCs. The V and J genes are TRBV7-9 and TRBJ1-1; D is possibly TRBD1 (5 bases). The CDR3 loop is CASSPWGGTEAFF. In DNA, the CDR3 is TGTGCCAGCAGCCCATGGGGGGGCACTGAAGCTTTCTTT.